Below, 4 T cell receptor beta chains from the same sample are listed, as sequenced in a study of PD-1 blockade in classical Hodgkin lymphoma. Only in-frame clones appear in the TCRdb table, and some are missing; sequencing was by immunoSEQ multiplex PCR. The sample carries about 98,000 clones, 80% to 95% recorded once. Each patient's relapse followed autologous stem cell transplantation, and brentuximab vedotin exposure varied. This material consisted of peripheral blood mononuclear cells (PBMCs), taken at baseline. These receptors came from a human donor with classical Hodgkin lymphoma.

V gene TRBV5-8 combines with J gene TRBJ2-6; maybe TRBD1 (6 bases). The germline gives CDR1 SGHTS, CDR2 YDEGEE. This CDR3 comprises 19 residues. V lost 5 bases, J lost 2 bases, and 23 bases lay in between. CDR3 sequence (DNA): TGTGCCAGCAGTCTTGCTCTCGTCTTACAGGGAACTGGGGCCAACGTCCTGACTTTC. Protein sequence: CASSLALVLQGTGANVLTF. The full variable domain, with the rest looked up from reference TRBV5-8 and TRBJ2-6, is EAGVTQSPTHLIKTRGQQATLRCSPISGHTSVYWYQQALGLGLQFLLWYDEGEERNRGNFPPRFSGRQFPNYSSELNVNALELEDSALYLCASSLALVLQGTGANVLTFGAGSRLTVL.

This clone was seen a handful of times. This rearrangement joins TRBV2 to TRBJ1-1; D remains ambiguous. Between the trimmed V and J ends, which lost 2 bases and 0 bases, there was a span of 7 bases. The CDR3 contains 14 residues. CDR1 and CDR2 from the germline V gene are SNHLY and FYNNEI. The CDR3 bases are TGTGCCAGCAGTGAACAAACAGTGAACACTGAAGCTTTCTTT. The encoded protein is CASSEQTVNTEAFF.

The J gene is TRBJ1-1, the V gene TRBV19; D remains ambiguous. CDR1 is LNHDA and CDR2 is SQIVND in the germline V gene (reference sequence). Trimming removed 4 bases from V and 1 base from J, with 4 bases in between. The CDR3 contains 12 residues. The CDR3 nucleotides are TGTGCCAGTAGTAACTGGAACACTGAAGCTTTCTTT. It codes for CASSNWNTEAFF. The entire variable domain, with the rest obtained from reference TRBV19 and TRBJ1-1, is as follows: DGGITQSPKYLFRKEGQNVTLSCEQNLNHDAMYWYRQDPGQGLRLIYYSQIVNDFQKGDIAEGYSVSREKKESFPLTVTSAQKNPTAFYLCASSNWNTEAFFGQGTRLTVV.

The sample holds one count of this clone. The chain recombines TRBV30 with TRBJ1-5; 9 bases are a match to TRBD1. CDR1 and CDR2 from the germline V gene are GTSNPN and SVGIG (reference sequence). The CDR3 extends over 14 amino acids. V shed 4 bases, J shed 4 bases, and the junction held 5 bases outside the gene matches. CDR3 sequence: CAWTSGQGNQPQHF. The CDR3 DNA sequence: TGTGCCTGGACCTCGGGACAGGGTAATCAGCCCCAGCATTTT. The full variable domain, its missing parts supplied by reference TRBV30 and TRBJ1-5, is SQTIHQWPATLVQPVGSPLSLECTVEGTSNPNLYWYRQAAGRGLQLLFYSVGIGQISSEVPQNLSASRPQDRQFILSSKKLLLSDSGFYLCAWTSGQGNQPQHFGDGTRLSIL.